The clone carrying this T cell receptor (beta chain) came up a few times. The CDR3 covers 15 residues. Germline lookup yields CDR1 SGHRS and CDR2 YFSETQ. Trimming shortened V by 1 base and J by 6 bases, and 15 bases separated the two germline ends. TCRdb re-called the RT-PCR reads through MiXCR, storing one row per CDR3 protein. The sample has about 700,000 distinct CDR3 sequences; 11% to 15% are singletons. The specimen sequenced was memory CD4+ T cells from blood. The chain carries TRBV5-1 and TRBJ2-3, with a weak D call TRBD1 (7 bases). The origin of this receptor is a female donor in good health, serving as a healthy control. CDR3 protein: CASSLTGDRGDTQYF. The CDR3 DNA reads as TGCGCCAGCAGCTTGACAGGGGACCGGGGGGATACGCAGTATTTT. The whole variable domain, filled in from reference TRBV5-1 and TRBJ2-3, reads KAGVTQTPRYLIKTRGQQVTLSCSPISGHRSVSWYQQTPGQGLQFLFEYFSETQRNKGNFPGRFSGRQFSNSRSEMNVSTLELGDSALYLCASSLTGDRGDTQYFGPGTRLTVL.